These T cell receptor beta chains were read from a single sample in a study of T cells after yellow fever vaccination. Using its own MiXCR run on the 5' RACE reads, TCRdb lists one record per CDR3 protein. The sample includes some 260,000 distinct CDR3 sequences, roughly 5.6% of them seen just once. Sequencing was performed on CD4+ T cells sorted from PBMCs, taken on the day of the yellow fever booster vaccination. All receptors come from a man aged 18 to 35 who received the YFV17D yellow fever vaccine. The CDR3 runs from the conserved cysteine through the conserved F or W. D genes are given only for firm matches. Size tells how often a clone was seen (once, few, many) or the class of an expanded clone, and some rows leave it out.

D	V	J	size	DNA	CDR3
.	TRBV6-2/TRBV6-3	TRBJ2-2	many	TGTGCCAGCAGGCGGCCCCACGGACGAACCGGGGAGCTGTTTTTT	CASRRPHGRTGELFF
.	TRBV4-3	TRBJ1-6	many	TGCGCCAGCAGCCCCGAAGGGGCTTACGATTCACCCCTCCACTTT	CASSPEGAYDSPLHF
TRBD1	TRBV12-3/TRBV12-4	TRBJ2-5	many	TGTGCCAGCAGTTTATGGGACAGGGTCTTATTGGAGACCCAGTACTTC	CASSLWDRVLLETQYF
.	TRBV4-3	TRBJ2-1	many	TGCGCCAGCAGCCAAGAAGGGAGGGGGCGGCGGAATGAGCAGTTCTTC	CASSQEGRGRRNEQFF
TRBD2	TRBV6-2/TRBV6-3	TRBJ2-3	few	TGTGCCAGTCACGGACCTAGCGGGGGAGCAGATACGCAGTATTTT	CASHGPSGGADTQYF
TRBD2	TRBV5-1	TRBJ2-3	few	TGCGCCAGCAGCTTTGCTAGGCGTCTAGCGGGGGGGCCCTTTAGCACAGATACGCAGTATTTT	CASSFARRLAGGPFSTDTQYF
.	TRBV20-1	TRBJ1-2	many	TGCAGTGCCAAGACAGGAGGTGGCGGCTACACCTTC	CSAKTGGGGYTF
.	TRBV18	TRBJ1-6	few	TGTGCCAGCTCCGAAGGCGGAGTCGATTCACCCCTCCACTTT	CASSEGGVDSPLHF
.	TRBV7-3	TRBJ2-5	many	TGTGCCAGCAGCCCTACAGGATTACAAGAGACCCAGTACTTC	CASSPTGLQETQYF
.	TRBV6-2/TRBV6-3	TRBJ1-2	many	TGTGCCAGCCTCAGGTCAGACTGGGATGGCTACACCTTC	CASLRSDWDGYTF
.	TRBV18	TRBJ1-1	.	TGTGCCAGCTCACCACCCGGCAGGTCGGCTTTCTTT	CASSPPGRSAFF
TRBD1	TRBV7-2	TRBJ1-5	many	TGTGCCAGCAGCCAACAGGGGGCTGTAGGTCAGCCCCAGCATTTT	CASSQQGAVGQPQHF
TRBD2	TRBV11-2	TRBJ2-3	many	TGTGCCAGCAGCCGTTCACCGGGACTAGCGGGGAGCACAGATACGCAGTATTTT	CASSRSPGLAGSTDTQYF
.	TRBV11-3	TRBJ2-6	few	TGTGCCAGCAGCTTAGGGATGGGGGCCAACGTCCTGACTTTC	CASSLGMGANVLTF
.	TRBV4-3	TRBJ1-2	.	TGCGCCAGCAGCCAAATGACCGGAAACTATGGCTACACCTTC	CASSQMTGNYGYTF
.	TRBV7-2	TRBJ2-7	.	TGTGCCAGCAGCCGACGGCGGGACGGGATCTACGAGCAGTACTTC	CASSRRRDGIYEQYF
TRBD2	TRBV7-2	TRBJ2-2	few	TGTGCCAGCAGCTTACAGATTGCTAGCGGAACCGGGGAGCTGTTTTTT	CASSLQIASGTGELFF
.	TRBV14	TRBJ2-1	.	TGTGCCAGCAGCCAAGGATGGAGCTCCTACAATGAGCAGTTCTTC	CASSQGWSSYNEQFF
TRBD1	TRBV29-1	TRBJ2-2	many	TGCAGCGTGGCCAGGACAGGTGTGGCCGGGGAGCTGTTTTTT	CSVARTGVAGELFF